This section outlines one TCR beta chain sequence together with its context. Its matching antigen is unknown. This sample is part of a study of CD8 T cells in ankylosing spondylitis. The study, taken as a whole, reports: Both synovial fluid and blood in reactive arthritis had previously been reported to carry some motif variants.

For TCR beta, libraries came from quantitative 5'-RACE with molecular barcodes. From the 5' RACE reads, TCRdb called clonotypes with MiXCR, one entry per CDR3 protein. The sample holds hundreds of thousands of distinct CDR3 sequences; 8% to 9% are singletons and the top ten take around 4.8%. The TCR comes from a female donor with ankylosing spondylitis or in good health (not recorded which). What was sequenced was blood, either unsorted or a sorted T cell fraction (not recorded which).

The CDR3 nucleotides are TGTGCCAGCAGCCAAGATTATGGGCGAACCTATGGCTACACCTTC. Translation gives CASSQDYGRTYGYTF. The V call is TRBV14, the J call TRBJ1-2; the D is unclear. This CDR3 contains 15 residues. Trimming took 0 bases from V and 4 from J, leaving 12 bases between them. Germline V gene sequence: CDR1 SGHDN, CDR2 FVKESK.